This TCR beta chain was identified during a study of blood T cell repertoires in COVID-19. V lost 1 base, J lost 4 bases, and 10 bases lay in between. The CDR3 spans 14 residues. Germline V gene lookup returns CDR1 LGHDT and CDR2 YNNKEL (reference sequence). Assay used: immunoSEQ multiplex PCR; TCRdb lists only in-frame clones, some missing. The sample lists hundreds of thousands of clones; around 89% were seen once. Symptom resolution, clearance, or two negative PCRs marked donors in Cohort 3 as recovered. The V call is TRBV3-1 (or the pseudogene TRBV3-2), the J call TRBJ1-1; D gene unclear. This clonotype originated in a man aged 30-40 years who had recovered from COVID-19. Sequenced sample: PBMCs or T cells enriched from blood (not recorded which). CDR3 in amino acids: CASSQAGEGTEAFF. CDR3 DNA sequence: TGTGCCAGCAGCCAAGCTGGCGAGGGCACTGAAGCTTTCTTT.